The rows below give T cell receptor beta chains drawn from one sample of a study of OX40 agonist ivuxolimab in advanced cancers. Sequencing was performed with immunoSEQ multiplex PCR; in TCRdb, only in-frame clones are kept and a portion is missing. The sample includes roughly 60,000 clones, roughly 85% of them seen just once. The sample was CD4+ or CD8+ T cells sorted from blood, taken in a trial of the OX40 agonist ivuxolimab. Every receptor here comes from an adult with an advanced solid tumor such as melanoma, head and neck, liver or kidney cancer. CDR3s include the opening cysteine and the closing phenylalanine or tryptophan. The D gene is left open where the match is weak. Size tells how often a clone was seen (once, few, many) or the class of an expanded clone, and some rows leave it out.

clone_size	v_call	d_call	j_call	cdr3_aa	cdr3_nt
-	TRBV4-2	-	TRBJ1-3	CASSQAFRSGNTIYF	TGTGCCAGCAGCCAAGCTTTTCGCTCTGGAAACACCATATATTTT
-	TRBV19	-	TRBJ2-5	CASKGGLQETQYF	TGTGCCAGTAAGGGCGGGCTACAAGAGACCCAGTACTTC
-	TRBV28	-	TRBJ1-1	CASTTPGVNTEAFF	TGTGCCAGCACCACCCCGGGGGTGAACACTGAAGCTTTCTTT
-	TRBV7-8	TRBD2	TRBJ2-1	CASSSRRETNFDEQFF	TGTGCCAGCAGCTCGCGGCGGGAGACGAATTTCGATGAGCAGTTCTTC
few	TRBV18	-	TRBJ2-1	CASRQGGSNEQFF	TGTGCCAGCCGGCAGGGGGGGTCCAATGAGCAGTTCTTC
-	TRBV7-9	TRBD1	TRBJ1-2	CASSLGTGSNYGYTF	TGTGCCAGCAGCTTAGGGACAGGTTCTAACTATGGCTACACCTTC
-	TRBV19	-	TRBJ2-6	CASSISHGGANVLTF	TGTGCCAGTAGTATCTCTCACGGGGGGGCCAACGTCCTGACTTTC
-	TRBV7-9	-	TRBJ1-4	CASRRGEKLFF	TGTGCCAGCAGAAGAGGAGAAAAACTGTTTTTT
-	TRBV19	-	TRBJ2-1	CASSAAPGDAYNEQFF	TGTGCCAGTAGTGCTGCCCCAGGGGACGCCTACAATGAGCAGTTCTTC
-	TRBV9	-	TRBJ2-4	CASSSRGDTLAKNIQYF	TGTGCCAGCAGTAGCCGGGGGGACACCCTAGCCAAAAACATTCAGTACTTC
-	TRBV5-1	TRBD2	TRBJ2-3	CASSSYRRGRDADTQYF	TGCGCCAGCAGCTCCTACCGTCGCGGGAGGGATGCAGATACGCAGTATTTT
-	TRBV14	TRBD1	TRBJ2-3	CASSQNRQGGADTQYF	TGTGCCAGCAGCCAAAACCGACAGGGGGGCGCAGATACGCAGTATTTT
-	TRBV4-1	-	TRBJ2-1	CASSPGLKDYNEQFF	TGCGCCAGCAGCCCCGGACTAAAGGACTACAATGAGCAGTTCTTC
-	TRBV6-1	-	TRBJ2-3	CASSATRGADTQYF	TGTGCCAGCAGTGCTACCCGAGGGGCAGATACGCAGTATTTT
-	TRBV7-8	-	TRBJ2-6	CASVLGNAGANVLTF	TGTGCCAGCGTTTTGGGGAACGCTGGGGCCAACGTCCTGACTTTC
-	TRBV27	-	TRBJ2-5	CASSLRTQETQYF	TGTGCCAGCAGTTTAAGGACACAAGAGACCCAGTACTTC
-	TRBV10-3	TRBD1	TRBJ2-1	CAISPGQGYNEQFF	TGTGCCATCAGTCCGGGACAGGGCTACAATGAACAGTTCTTC
-	TRBV6-1	-	TRBJ1-3	CASSEGAGGNTIYF	TGTGCCAGCAGTGAAGGGGCTGGTGGAAACACCATATATTTT
once	TRBV28	TRBD1	TRBJ2-7	CASSLWDRGFYEQYF	TGTGCCAGCAGTTTATGGGACAGGGGTTTTTACGAGCAGTACTTC
-	TRBV5-1	-	TRBJ1-3	CASSWEGTASGNTIYF	TGCGCCAGCAGCTGGGAAGGGACGGCCTCTGGAAACACCATATATTTT
-	TRBV28	-	TRBJ2-5	CAINRVIQETQYF	TGTGCCATCAACAGAGTTATCCAAGAGACCCAGTACTTC
few	TRBV5-1	TRBD1	TRBJ2-2	CASSSSDRGLRSGELFF	TGCGCCAGCAGCTCCTCGGACAGGGGGCTTCGTAGCGGGGAGCTGTTTTTT
-	TRBV7-5	-	TRBJ1-5	CARSTFTSVGNQPQHF	TGTGCCAGAAGTACCTTTACCTCGGTAGGCAATCAGCCCCAGCATTTT
few	TRBV20-1	-	TRBJ1-1	CSARWTEAFF	TGCAGTGCTAGGTGGACTGAAGCTTTCTTT
-	TRBV10-3	TRBD1	TRBJ1-3	CAISGVPIGDSDSGNTIYF	TGTGCCATCAGTGGGGTCCCCATCGGGGACAGCGACTCTGGAAACACCATATATTTT
-	TRBV28	TRBD1	TRBJ1-4	CASSLGTGDEKLFF	TGTGCCAGCAGTTTAGGGACAGGGGACGAAAAACTGTTTTTT
-	TRBV9	-	TRBJ1-5	CASSVGTLQPQHF	TGTGCCAGCAGCGTAGGGACCTTGCAGCCCCAGCATTTT
-	TRBV28	-	TRBJ2-3	CASSSRVDTQYF	TGTGCCAGCAGTTCGCGCGTAGATACGCAGTATTTT
few	TRBV5-1	TRBD1	TRBJ2-7	CASSSGTGQLREQYF	TGCGCCAGCAGCTCAGGGACAGGGCAACTACGGGAGCAGTACTTC
-	TRBV5-8	-	TRBJ2-3	CASSRGTVTSTDTQYF	TGTGCCAGCAGTCGAGGGACCGTTACTAGCACAGATACGCAGTATTTT
once	TRBV27	TRBD2	TRBJ2-3	CASAPGGNPDTQYF	TGTGCCAGCGCCCCCGGGGGGAATCCAGATACGCAGTATTTT
medium-sized	TRBV7-2	TRBD2	TRBJ2-3	CASSLASGRRTDTQYF	TGTGCCAGCAGCTTAGCTAGCGGGAGGCGCACAGATACGCAGTATTTT
-	TRBV30	-	TRBJ1-1	CAWDRYATEAFF	TGTGCCTGGGACAGGTACGCCACTGAAGCTTTCTTT
-	TRBV28	TRBD1	TRBJ1-2	CASSFLGQSYGYTF	TGTGCCAGCAGTTTTCTGGGACAGAGCTATGGCTACACCTTC
-	TRBV30	TRBD1	TRBJ2-7	CAWTPRDRASDYEQYF	TGTGCCTGGACCCCCCGGGACAGGGCTTCAGACTACGAGCAGTACTTC
-	TRBV7-2	-	TRBJ2-2	CASSPTVSGELFF	TGTGCCAGCAGCCCCACGGTGTCCGGGGAGCTGTTTTTT
-	TRBV19	TRBD1	TRBJ1-4	CASSGDRGYATNEKLFF	TGTGCCAGTAGTGGTGACAGGGGCTACGCAACTAATGAAAAACTGTTTTTT
-	TRBV11-2	-	TRBJ2-3	CASSLDTLAGTQYF	TGTGCCAGCAGCTTAGATACCCTAGCTGGTACGCAGTATTTT
once	TRBV28	-	TRBJ1-4	CASRNGGGSATNEKLFF	TGTGCCAGCAGGAATGGGGGTGGTTCTGCAACTAATGAAAAACTGTTTTTT
-	TRBV7-2	-	TRBJ1-2	CASSLGTVYGYTF	TGTGCCAGCAGCTTAGGGACAGTCTATGGCTACACCTTC
-	TRBV18	-	TRBJ1-1	CASSRQENTEAFF	TGTGCCAGCTCACGACAGGAAAACACTGAAGCTTTCTTT
-	TRBV6-5	-	TRBJ1-2	CASSGDREGGYTF	TGTGCCAGCAGTGGGGACCGCGAAGGCGGCTACACCTTC
-	TRBV23-1	TRBD1	TRBJ2-5	CASSHPRQGIQETQYF	TGCGCCAGCAGTCACCCCAGACAGGGCATTCAAGAGACCCAGTACTTC
-	TRBV7-9	TRBD1	TRBJ2-1	CASRRQGPTHNEQFF	TGTGCCAGCAGGAGACAGGGGCCAACCCACAATGAGCAGTTCTTC